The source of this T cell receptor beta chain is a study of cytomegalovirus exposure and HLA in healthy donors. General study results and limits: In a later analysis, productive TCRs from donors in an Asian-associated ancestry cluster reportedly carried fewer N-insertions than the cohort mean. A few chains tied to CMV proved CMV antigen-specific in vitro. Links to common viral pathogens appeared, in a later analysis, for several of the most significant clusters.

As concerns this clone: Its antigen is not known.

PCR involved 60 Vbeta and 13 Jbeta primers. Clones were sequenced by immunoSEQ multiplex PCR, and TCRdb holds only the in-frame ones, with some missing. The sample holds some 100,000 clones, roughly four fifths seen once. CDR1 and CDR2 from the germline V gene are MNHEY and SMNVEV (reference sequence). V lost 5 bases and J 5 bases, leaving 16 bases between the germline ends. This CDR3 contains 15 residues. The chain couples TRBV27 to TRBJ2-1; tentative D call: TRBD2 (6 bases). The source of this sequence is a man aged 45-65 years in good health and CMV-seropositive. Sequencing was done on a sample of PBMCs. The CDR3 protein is CASSARELVNNEQFF. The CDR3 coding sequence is TGTGCCAGCAGTGCTCGGGAGCTGGTAAACAATGAGCAGTTCTTC.